This T cell receptor beta chain was captured in a study of resident and recirculating memory T cells in vitiligo. The study's findings and limits: Vitiligo lesions lacked a unique dominant clone, and clonality varied.

Worth noting for this clone: Its antigen is unidentified.

The CDR3 covers 16 residues. Germline CDR1 reads SGHTA; CDR2 reads FQGTGA. V was clipped by 2 bases and J by 0 bases, with 11 bases between them. Profiling relied on immunoSEQ multiplex PCR, and the TCRdb table lists in-frame clones only, not all of them. The sample lists tens of thousands of clones; about 90% were seen once. The gene calls are TRBV7-3 and TRBJ2-1; D is possibly TRBD1 (6 bases). The sequence was obtained from a male donor with vitiligo. Sample: blood. DNA for the CDR3: TGTGCCAGCAGCTTAGACATCAGGGGCTCCTACAATGAGCAGTTCTTC. Protein: CASSLDIRGSYNEQFF.